The present TCR beta chain was sequenced within a study of cytomegalovirus exposure and HLA in healthy donors. Study outcomes and limitations: According to the study, 150 to 200 TCR beta chains were cytomegalovirus-associated.

Germline V gives CDR1 MNHNY, CDR2 SVGAGI (reference sequence). The CDR3 is 13 amino acids. Trimming removed 4 bases from V and 6 bases from J; junction bases left unmatched: 6. Only in-frame clones appear in the TCRdb table, and some are missing; sequencing was by immunoSEQ multiplex PCR. The table records some 260,000 clones, about 88% of them present only once. This clone is a singleton in its sample. Its antigen is still unknown. The gene calls are TRBV6-6 and TRBJ2-7; 7 nucleotides match TRBD1. The specimen was PBMCs. This TCR derives from a man younger than 35 in good health and CMV-seropositive. The CDR3 DNA follows: TGTGCCAGCAGTTCCGACAGGGCAGGCGAGCAGTACTTC. It codes for CASSSDRAGEQYF.